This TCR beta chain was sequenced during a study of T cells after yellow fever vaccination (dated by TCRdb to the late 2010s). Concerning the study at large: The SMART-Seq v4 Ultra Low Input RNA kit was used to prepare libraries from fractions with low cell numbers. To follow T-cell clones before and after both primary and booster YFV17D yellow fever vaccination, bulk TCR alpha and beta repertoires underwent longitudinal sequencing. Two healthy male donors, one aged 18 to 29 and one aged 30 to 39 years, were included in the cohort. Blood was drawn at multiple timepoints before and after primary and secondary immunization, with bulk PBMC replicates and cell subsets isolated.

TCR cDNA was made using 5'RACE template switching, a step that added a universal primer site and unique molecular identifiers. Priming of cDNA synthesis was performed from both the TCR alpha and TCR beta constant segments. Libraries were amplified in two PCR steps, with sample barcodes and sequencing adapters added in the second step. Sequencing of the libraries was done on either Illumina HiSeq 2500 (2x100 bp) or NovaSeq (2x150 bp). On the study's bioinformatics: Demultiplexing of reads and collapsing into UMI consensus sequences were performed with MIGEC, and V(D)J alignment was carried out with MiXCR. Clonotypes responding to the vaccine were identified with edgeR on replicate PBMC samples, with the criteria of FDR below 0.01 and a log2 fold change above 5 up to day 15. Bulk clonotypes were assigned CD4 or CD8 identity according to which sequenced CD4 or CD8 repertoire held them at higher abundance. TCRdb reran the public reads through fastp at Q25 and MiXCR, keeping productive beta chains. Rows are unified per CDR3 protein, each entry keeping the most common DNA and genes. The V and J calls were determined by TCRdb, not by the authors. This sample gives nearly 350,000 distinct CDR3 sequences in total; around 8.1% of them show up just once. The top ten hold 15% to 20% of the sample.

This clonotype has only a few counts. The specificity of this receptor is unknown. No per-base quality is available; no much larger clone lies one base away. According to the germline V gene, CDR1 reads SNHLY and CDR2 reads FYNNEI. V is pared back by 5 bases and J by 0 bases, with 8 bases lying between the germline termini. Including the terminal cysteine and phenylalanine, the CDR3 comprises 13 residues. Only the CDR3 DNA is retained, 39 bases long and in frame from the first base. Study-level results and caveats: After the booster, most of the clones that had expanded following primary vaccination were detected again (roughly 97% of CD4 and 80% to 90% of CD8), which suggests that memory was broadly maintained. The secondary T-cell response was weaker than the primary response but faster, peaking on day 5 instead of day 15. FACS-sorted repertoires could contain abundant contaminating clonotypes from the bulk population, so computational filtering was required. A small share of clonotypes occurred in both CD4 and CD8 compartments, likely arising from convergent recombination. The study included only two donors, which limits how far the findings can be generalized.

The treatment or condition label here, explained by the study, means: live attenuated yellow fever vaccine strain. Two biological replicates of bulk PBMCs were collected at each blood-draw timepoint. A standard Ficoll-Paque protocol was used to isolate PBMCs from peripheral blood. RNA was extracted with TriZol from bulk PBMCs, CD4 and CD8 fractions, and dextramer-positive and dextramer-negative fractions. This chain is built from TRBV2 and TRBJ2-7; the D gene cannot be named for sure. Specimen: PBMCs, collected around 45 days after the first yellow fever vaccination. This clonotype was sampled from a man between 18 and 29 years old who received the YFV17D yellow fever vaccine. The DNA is TGTGCCAGCAGTTTATCCCCCTCCTACGAGCAGTACTTC. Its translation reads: CASSLSPSYEQYF.